Listed below are T cell receptor beta chains from one sample, sequenced in a study of technical replicates of blood from a handful of donors. Measured with immunoSEQ multiplex PCR; TCRdb has only the in-frame clones, and not every one. The data contain some 70,000 clones, approximately 90% of them singletons. Sequenced: T cells isolated from PBMCs. The receptor set was obtained from a human donor in good health. Both conserved end residues are part of each CDR3. A D gene is named only where the DNA matches it firmly. Clone size is shown for a subset of rows, as once, few, many or a class of expanded clone.

- TRBJ2-7 once TRBV27 CASSLGLLTYEQYF TGTGCCAGCAGTTTAGGACTCCTAACCTACGAGCAGTACTTC
TRBD2 TRBJ2-3 - TRBV10-3 CASKGLAGPEDTQYF TGTGCCAGCAAAGGACTAGCGGGACCTGAGGATACGCAGTATTTT
- TRBJ1-1 - TRBV27 CASSRDHPKRGTAFF TGTGCCAGCAGTCGGGACCACCCTAAACGCGGGACAGCTTTCTTT
TRBD1 TRBJ2-7 - TRBV5-6 CASSPGTGVEQYF TGTGCCAGCAGCCCGGGGACAGGGGTCGAGCAGTACTTC
TRBD2 TRBJ2-5 - TRBV6-6 CASSYRAGDQETQYF TGTGCCAGCAGTTATAGAGCGGGAGACCAAGAGACCCAGTACTTC
TRBD2 TRBJ2-3 few TRBV6-4 CASSERETDTQYF TGTGCCAGCAGTGAGCGGGAGACAGATACGCAGTATTTT
TRBD1 TRBJ2-6 - TRBV11-3 CASTPPEGADGANVLTF TGTGCCAGCACCCCACCAGAGGGGGCGGACGGGGCCAACGTCCTGACTTTC
TRBD2 TRBJ2-3 - TRBV7-3 CASSRAGDGWDTQYF TGTGCCAGCAGCCGAGCGGGAGACGGGTGGGATACGCAGTATTTT
- TRBJ2-5 - TRBV28 CASSPGSSSPHLETQYF TGTGCCAGCAGCCCGGGATCTAGCTCTCCTCATTTGGAGACCCAGTACTTC
TRBD1 TRBJ2-7 few TRBV5-1 CASSFRTGAYEQYF TGCGCCAGCAGCTTCCGGACAGGGGCCTACGAGCAGTACTTC
- TRBJ2-7 - TRBV28 CASSLSTTYEQYF TGTGCCAGCAGTTTATCAACTACCTACGAGCAGTACTTC
- TRBJ1-1 - TRBV7-6 CASSLNGNTEAFF TGTGCCAGCAGCTTAAACGGGAACACTGAAGCTTTCTTT
- TRBJ1-1 few TRBV19 CASSVGRDTEAFF TGTGCCAGTAGTGTGGGCAGGGACACTGAAGCTTTCTTT
TRBD2 TRBJ2-1 - TRBV19 CASNSGRASYNEQFF TGTGCCAGTAATAGCGGGAGGGCGTCCTACAATGAGCAGTTCTTC
- TRBJ1-1 - TRBV11-2 CASNHGWDKIGPIRAFF TGTGCCAGCAACCACGGATGGGACAAAATAGGCCCCATTCGAGCTTTCTTT
TRBD2 TRBJ2-1 once TRBV14 CASSQDGRGLAEGGEQFF TGTGCCAGCAGCCAAGATGGGCGGGGACTAGCGGAGGGGGGTGAGCAGTTCTTC
TRBD2 TRBJ2-3 - TRBV7-6 CASTQGASGTTDTQYF TGTGCCAGCACCCAAGGGGCTAGCGGGACCACAGATACGCAGTATTTT
TRBD1 TRBJ1-1 - TRBV5-1 CASSAGQGDTEAFF TGCGCCAGCAGCGCGGGACAGGGGGACACTGAAGCTTTCTTT
- TRBJ2-5 once TRBV5-6 CASNTRDYQETQYF TGTGCCAGCAACACCCGGGACTACCAAGAGACCCAGTACTTC
- TRBJ2-1 - TRBV11-3 CASSLVLYNEQFF TGTGCCAGCAGCTTAGTCCTGTACAATGAGCAGTTCTTC
- TRBJ1-2 - TRBV2 CASSYRNNYGYTF TGTGCCAGCAGTTACAGGAATAACTATGGCTACACCTTC
- TRBJ1-1 few TRBV4-1 CASSHTGWDTEAFF TGCGCCAGCAGCCACACAGGATGGGACACTGAAGCTTTCTTT
- TRBJ1-2 - TRBV28 CASSLSPYGYTF TGTGCCAGCAGTTTGTCTCCCTATGGCTACACCTTC
TRBD1 TRBJ2-7 - TRBV10-3 CAISEDRDRGEQYF TGTGCCATCAGTGAAGACCGGGACAGGGGCGAGCAGTACTTC
- TRBJ1-3 few TRBV30 CAWSETIGRLFGNTIYF TGTGCCTGGAGTGAGACCATAGGCAGACTATTCGGAAACACCATATATTTT
- TRBJ2-1 - TRBV7-9 CASSLVGEQFF TGTGCCAGCAGCTTAGTTGGCGAGCAGTTCTTC
TRBD1 TRBJ2-5 - TRBV6-1 CASSEGTGVTQYF TGTGCCAGCAGTGAAGGGACAGGAGTCACCCAGTACTTC
TRBD1 TRBJ1-2 - TRBV15 CATTGTGGRGYTF TGTGCCACAACGGGGACAGGGGGTCGTGGCTACACCTTC
- TRBJ1-5 - TRBV28 CASSLHTGSVGNQPQHF TGTGCCAGCAGTTTACATACAGGGTCCGTGGGCAATCAGCCCCAGCATTTT
TRBD2 TRBJ2-1 - TRBV7-7 CASSQTSGSSEQFF TGTGCCAGCAGCCAAACTAGCGGGAGCAGTGAGCAGTTCTTC
- TRBJ1-3 once TRBV5-1 CASRESGSGNTIYF TGCGCCAGCAGGGAGTCAGGGTCTGGAAACACCATATATTTT
- TRBJ2-7 - TRBV19 CATLSSAGYF TGTGCCACCCTTTCCAGTGCGGGGTACTTC
- TRBJ1-4 - TRBV18 CASSPSRGSEKLFF TGTGCCAGCTCACCATCGAGGGGGTCCGAAAAACTGTTTTTT
- TRBJ2-2 once TRBV28 CASTLMTGLNTGELFF TGTGCCAGCACTTTAATGACAGGCCTGAACACCGGGGAGCTGTTTTTT
TRBD2 TRBJ2-1 once TRBV11-1 CASSSLAGPSNEQFF TGTGCCAGCAGCTCCCTAGCGGGACCCAGCAATGAGCAGTTCTTC
- TRBJ2-7 - TRBV11-1 CASSIGQPGYEQYF TGTGCCAGCAGCATAGGACAGCCCGGTTACGAGCAGTACTTC
- TRBJ1-1 - TRBV2 CASSDTEAFF TGTGCCAGCAGTGATACGGAGGCTTTCTTT
TRBD2 TRBJ2-5 - TRBV5-1 CASSLAGVETQYF TGCGCCAGCAGCCTAGCGGGAGTCGAGACCCAGTACTTC
- TRBJ2-7 - TRBV18 CASSPALSSYEQYF TGTGCCAGCTCACCTGCGTTGAGCTCCTACGAGCAGTACTTC
- TRBJ2-3 - TRBV29-1 CSVARSSTDTQYF TGCAGCGTTGCGCGGTCTAGCACAGATACGCAGTATTTT
TRBD1 TRBJ2-7 - TRBV11-2 CASSGTGARYEQYF TGTGCCAGCAGCGGCACAGGGGCCCGCTACGAGCAGTACTTC
- TRBJ2-7 - TRBV7-9 CASSSQTAWDF TGTGCCAGCAGCTCACAGACAGCCTGGGACTTC
- TRBJ2-7 - TRBV27 CASSPGQSYEQYF TGTGCCAGCAGTCCCGGACAGTCCTACGAGCAGTACTTC
- TRBJ1-2 - TRBV29-1 CSVERGVGYTF TGCAGCGTTGAACGGGGGGTGGGCTACACCTTC
TRBD2 TRBJ2-7 - TRBV7-6 CASSFGTSGSYEQYF TGTGCCAGCAGCTTCGGGACTAGCGGGAGCTACGAGCAGTACTTC
- TRBJ2-2 - TRBV5-1 CASSSLTGNTGELFF TGCGCCAGCAGCTCCCTTACAGGGAACACCGGGGAGCTGTTTTTT
- TRBJ2-7 few TRBV2 CASSGGTLYYEQYF TGTGCCAGCAGTGGTGGCACCTTATACTACGAGCAGTACTTC